This TCR beta chain was sequenced for a study of cytomegalovirus exposure and HLA in healthy donors. Study details: Earlier work reported approximately 110 million unique TCR beta sequences from about 200 million T cells. Study-level results: The study labeled 164 TCR beta chains cytomegalovirus-associated. A later analysis linked a missense DCLRE1C variant to TCR beta V- and J-gene trimming. An ancestry cluster, one associated with Asian ancestry, reportedly showed fewer N-insertions than the approximately 720-donor mean in a later analysis.

A single count supports this clone. Its target is unknown. At one of its ends the junction is not consistent with the germline gene, which may arise from a read error. The PCR employed 60 Vbeta primers together with 13 Jbeta primers. TCRdb's table, derived via immunoSEQ multiplex PCR, lists solely in-frame clones and lacks some. The table includes about 37,000 clones, 70% to 85% detected once. The CDR3 has 17 amino acids. Germline CDR1 MGHRA, CDR2 YSYEKL. V is TRBV4-1 and J is TRBJ1-1; D uncertain. The receptor's source is a man aged 25-45 years in good health and CMV-seronegative. The sequencing input was PBMCs. The CDR3 coding sequence is TGCGCCAGCAGCCAAGATCTGGGTGGGGTCGGGAACACTGAAGCTCTCTTT. Amino acid sequence: CASSQDLGGVGNTEALF.